This T cell receptor beta chain originates from a study of OX40 agonist ivuxolimab in advanced cancers. Study observations and caveats: People who partly responded at 0.1-3.0 mg/kg had some of the least clonal expansion seen. Averaged across samples, CD8+ T cells carried more expanded clones than CD4+ did.

The protocol was immunoSEQ multiplex PCR, while the TCRdb copy is restricted to in-frame clones and leaves out a portion. Of tens of thousands of clones detected, about 88% appear once; the ten largest clones hold 3.9%. In the case of this clone: The antigen remains undetermined.

There are 10 residues in the CDR3. The germline V gene encodes CDR1 SQVTM and CDR2 ANQGSEA. V lost 4 bases, J lost 9 bases, and 9 bases lay in between. The TCR originated in an adult with an advanced solid tumor such as melanoma, head and neck, liver or kidney cancer. The chain is built from TRBV29-1 and TRBJ1-1, with D possibly being TRBD1 (5 bases). The starting material was CD4+ or CD8+ T cells sorted from blood, obtained in a trial of the OX40 agonist ivuxolimab. CDR3 loop: CSVVGTKAFF. The CDR3 DNA reads as TGCAGCGTTGTTGGGACGAAAGCTTTCTTT. The complete variable domain, with remaining parts taken from reference TRBV29-1 and TRBJ1-1, reads SAVISQKPSRDICQRGTSLTIQCQVDSQVTMMFWYRQQPGQSLTLIATANQGSEATYESGFVIDKFPISRPNLTFSTLTVSNMSPEDSSIYLCSVVGTKAFFGQGTRLTVV.